This entry is about one TCR beta chain. Repertoires were generated with immunoSEQ multiplex PCR, while TCRdb's copy carries only in-frame clones and drops some. This repertoire shows 40,000 to 55,000 clones, approximately 88% found once; its top ten account for roughly 3%. The V gene lost 0 bases and the J gene lost 9 bases, with 13 bases spanning the gap. The CDR3 is 14 amino acids. The germline gives CDR1 SGDLS, CDR2 YYNGEE. These data belong to a study of blood T cell repertoires in COVID-19. Input material: peripheral blood. The chain has TRBV9 and TRBJ2-1; possible D gene TRBD2, 6 bases. The sequence was collected from a man aged 45-65 years with active COVID-19. The CDR3 spells CASSVAKRGGEQFF. The CDR3 region has the DNA TGTGCCAGCAGCGTAGCGAAACGGGGAGGTGAGCAGTTCTTC.